The clone carrying this TCR beta chain was found once. Its antigen is currently unknown. This entry is derived from a study of cytomegalovirus exposure and HLA in healthy donors. Study results and caveats: Several V segments, TRBV6-2 and TRBV6-3 among them, could not be told apart and were dropped. Earlier findings revealed that most TCR beta V segments proved productive either about 90% or about 30% of the time. Roughly uniform sequencing depth across donors was assumed, possibly incorrectly.

CDR1 and CDR2 (germline): SNHLY, FYNNEI. V was pared by 10 bases and J by 2 bases, with 8 bases between. CDR3 length: 11 residues. The primer mix had 60 Vbeta and 13 Jbeta primers. Sequencing used immunoSEQ multiplex PCR; TCRdb keeps in-frame clones, though not all of them. The sample records 150,000 to 250,000 clones, 85% being singletons. Unrecorded immune exposures were likely, despite nominal health at sampling. This chain links TRBV2 with TRBJ2-5; tentative D call: TRBD1 (5 bases). The sequencing input was PBMCs. This sequence was found in a woman aged 45-65 years in good health and CMV-seronegative. CDR3 DNA sequence: TGTGCCACCCGACAGCAAGAGACCCAGTACTTC. It is translated as CATRQQETQYF.